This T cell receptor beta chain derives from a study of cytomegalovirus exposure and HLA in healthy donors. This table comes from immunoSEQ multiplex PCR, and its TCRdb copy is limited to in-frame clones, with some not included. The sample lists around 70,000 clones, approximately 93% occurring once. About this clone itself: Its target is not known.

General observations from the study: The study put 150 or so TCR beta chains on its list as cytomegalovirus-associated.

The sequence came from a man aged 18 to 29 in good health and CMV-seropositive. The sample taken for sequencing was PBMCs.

CDR3 residues: CASRERDDTQYF. CDR3 DNA sequence: TGTGCCAGCAGAGAGAGGGATGATACGCAGTATTTT. This chain joins TRBV2 and TRBJ2-3; maybe TRBD2 (5 bases). V dropped 6 bases and J dropped 6 bases, with 10 bases sitting between them. The germline gives CDR1 SNHLY, CDR2 FYNNEI. This CDR3 is 12 amino acids long.